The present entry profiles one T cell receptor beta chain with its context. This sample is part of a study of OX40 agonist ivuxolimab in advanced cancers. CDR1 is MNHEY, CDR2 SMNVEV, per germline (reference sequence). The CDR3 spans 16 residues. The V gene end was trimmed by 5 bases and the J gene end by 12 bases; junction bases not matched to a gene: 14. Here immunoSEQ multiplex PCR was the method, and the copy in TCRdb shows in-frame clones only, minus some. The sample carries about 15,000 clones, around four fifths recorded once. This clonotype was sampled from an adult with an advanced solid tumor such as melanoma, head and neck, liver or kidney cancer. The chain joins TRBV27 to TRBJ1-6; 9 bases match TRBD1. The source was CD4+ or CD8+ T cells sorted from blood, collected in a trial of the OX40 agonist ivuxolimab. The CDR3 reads CASSPTGGELPLPLHF. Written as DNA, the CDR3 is TGTGCCAGCAGTCCCACAGGGGGCGAATTGCCCCTACCCCTCCACTTT.